This entry is about one T cell receptor beta chain. Its matching antigen is unknown. These data come from a study of cytomegalovirus exposure and HLA in healthy donors. Study summary: In an early release, HLA-typed donors contributed 75 million to 85 million unique TCR sequences.

In the PCR, 60 Vbeta and 13 Jbeta primers were used. Data came from immunoSEQ multiplex PCR; TCRdb stores just in-frame clones and leaves some out. The sample holds 110,000 to 150,000 clones; roughly three quarters are singletons and the top ten take around 2%. The germline CDR1 and CDR2 sequences are SNHLY and FYNNEI. This CDR3 contains 17 residues. V gave up 5 bases and J gave up 0 bases, with 17 bases separating them. Broader study findings: Being productive about 87% or about 30% of the time was typical of most TCR beta V segments in an earlier analysis.

The receptor was derived from a woman in her thirties or forties in good health and CMV-seronegative. The rearrangement joins TRBV2 to TRBJ1-3; maybe TRBD1 (6 bases). Sequencing used PBMCs. The CDR3 DNA is TGTGCCAGCAGTTATACAGGGAAAGGGTTCTCTGGAAACACCATATATTTT. This encodes CASSYTGKGFSGNTIYF.